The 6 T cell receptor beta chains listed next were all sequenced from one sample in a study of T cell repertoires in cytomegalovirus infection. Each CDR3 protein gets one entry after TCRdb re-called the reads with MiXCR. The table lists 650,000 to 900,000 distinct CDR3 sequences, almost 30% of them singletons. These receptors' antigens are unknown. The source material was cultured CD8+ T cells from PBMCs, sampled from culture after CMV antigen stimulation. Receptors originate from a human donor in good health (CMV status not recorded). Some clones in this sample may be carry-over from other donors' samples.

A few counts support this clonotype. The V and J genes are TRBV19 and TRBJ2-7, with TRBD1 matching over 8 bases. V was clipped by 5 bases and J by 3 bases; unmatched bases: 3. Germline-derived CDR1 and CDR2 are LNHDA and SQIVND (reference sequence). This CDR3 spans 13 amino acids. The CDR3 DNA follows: TGTGCCAGTAGTTGGACAGGGAGCTACGAGCAGTACTTC. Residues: CASSWTGSYEQYF. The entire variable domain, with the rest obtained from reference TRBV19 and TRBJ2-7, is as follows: DGGITQSPKYLFRKEGQNVTLSCEQNLNHDAMYWYRQDPGQGLRLIYYSQIVNDFQKGDIAEGYSVSREKKESFPLTVTSAQKNPTAFYLCASSWTGSYEQYFGPGTRLTVT.

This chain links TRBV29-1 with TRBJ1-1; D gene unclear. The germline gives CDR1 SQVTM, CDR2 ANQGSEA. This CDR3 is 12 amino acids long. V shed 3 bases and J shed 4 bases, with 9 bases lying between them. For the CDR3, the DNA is TGCAGCGTTGAGGCCGGGGTCACTGAAGCTTTCTTT. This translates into CSVEAGVTEAFF.

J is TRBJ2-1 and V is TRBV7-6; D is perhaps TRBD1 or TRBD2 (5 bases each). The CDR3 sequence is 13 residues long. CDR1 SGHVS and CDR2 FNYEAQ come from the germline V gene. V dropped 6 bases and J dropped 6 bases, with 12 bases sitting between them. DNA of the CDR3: TGTGCCAGCAGTGGGGGTTGGGGCAATGAGCAGTTCTTC. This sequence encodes CASSGGWGNEQFF.

CDR3 region: CASSDGQSYEQYF. CDR3 nucleotides: TGTGCCAGCAGCGACGGACAGTCCTACGAGCAGTACTTC. The chain couples TRBV5-6 to TRBJ2-7; a weak D match, TRBD1 (6 bases). V lost 4 bases and J lost 1, with 9 bases in between. Germline CDR1 SGHDT, CDR2 YYEEEE. The CDR3 length is 13 residues.

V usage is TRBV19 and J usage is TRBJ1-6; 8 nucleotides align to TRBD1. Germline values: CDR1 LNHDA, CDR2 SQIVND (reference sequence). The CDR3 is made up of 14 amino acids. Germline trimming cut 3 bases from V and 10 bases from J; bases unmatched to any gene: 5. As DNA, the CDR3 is TGTGCCAGTAGTATTGGACAGGGAGGATCACCCCTCCACTTT. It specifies CASSIGQGGSPLHF.

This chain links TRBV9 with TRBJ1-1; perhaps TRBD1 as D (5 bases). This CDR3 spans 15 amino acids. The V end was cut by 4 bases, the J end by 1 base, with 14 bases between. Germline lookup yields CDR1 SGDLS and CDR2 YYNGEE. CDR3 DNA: TGTGCCAGCAGCCCAGGAGGGGCTCAGAACACTGAAGCTTTCTTT. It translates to CASSPGGAQNTEAFF.